Following are 19 T cell receptor beta chains from one sample sequenced in a study of breast tumors, draining lymph nodes, adjacent tissues. TCRdb ran MiXCR on the multiplex PCR reads and lists one entry per CDR3 protein. The repertoire holds roughly 120,000 distinct CDR3 sequences, with roughly 21% as singletons. The lymph nodes were axillary draining lymph nodes from breast cancer patients. Sequencing was performed on axillary lymph node tissue. These receptor sequences come from a female donor with breast cancer. Some clones in this sample may be carry-over from other donors' samples.

This clonotype was seen repeatedly, ten times or more. The rearrangement uses TRBV27 and TRBJ2-1, with D perhaps being TRBD1 or TRBD2 (5 bases each). The V end was cut by 3 bases, the J end by 9 bases, with 18 bases between. The CDR3 runs to 15 residues. Germline-derived CDR1 and CDR2 are MNHEY and SMNVEV (reference sequence). CDR3 in DNA: TGTGCCAGCAGTTTCGGGCAGCCGGTGAGGGGTGAGCAGTTCTTC. Protein: CASSFGQPVRGEQFF.

There are many counts of this clonotype. V gene TRBV2 combines with J gene TRBJ2-7; D perhaps matches TRBD2 (6 bases). V shed 4 bases and J shed 5 bases, with 12 bases lying between them. Germline V gene lookup returns CDR1 SNHLY and CDR2 FYNNEI. The CDR3 runs 13 residues. CDR3 coding DNA: TGTGCCAGCAGTGTGGAGGGATCGGACGAGCAGTACTTC. This translates into CASSVEGSDEQYF. Based on the CDR3 plus reference TRBV2 and TRBJ2-7, the full variable domain is EPEVTQTPSHQVTQMGQEVILRCVPISNHLYFYWYRQILGQKVEFLVSFYNNEISEKSEIFDDQFSVERPDGSNFTLKIRSTKLEDSAMYFCASSVEGSDEQYFGPGTRLTVT.

This clonotype appeared many times. The CDR3 loop is CASSIQGFDNEQFF. The CDR3 DNA reads as TGCGCCAGCAGCATTCAGGGGTTCGACAATGAGCAGTTCTTC. V usage is TRBV5-1 and J usage is TRBJ2-1, with D possibly TRBD1 on 6 matching bases. The germline gives CDR1 SGHRS, CDR2 YFSETQ. V shed 4 bases and J shed 5 bases, with 13 bases lying between them. The CDR3 consists of 14 residues.

This clonotype was counted many times. This chain uses TRBV5-1 with TRBJ2-5; the D gene is possibly TRBD2 (6 bases). CDR1 and CDR2 (germline): SGHRS, YFSETQ. This CDR3 has 13 residues. Trimming pared 4 bases from V and 5 bases from J, leaving 12 bases between. As DNA, the CDR3 is TGCGCCAGCAGCATAGAGGGGAGGGAGACCCAGTACTTC. Translating gives CASSIEGRETQYF.

This clonotype was observed a handful of times. The gene calls are TRBV6-6 and TRBJ1-5; 7 positions agree with TRBD1. CDR3 size: 15 residues. CDR1 and CDR2 (germline): MNHNY, SVGAGI (reference sequence). The trim removed 6 bases at V and 3 bases at J, leaving 8 bases unmatched. The CDR3 protein is CASRPGQPINQPQHF. DNA for the CDR3: TGTGCCAGCAGACCGGGACAGCCCATCAATCAGCCCCAGCATTTT.

This clonotype was seen a handful of times. A clone one base away is much larger, so this may be a read error. The final CDR3 position lacks the conserved phenylalanine or tryptophan, pointing to a likely read error. This rearrangement joins TRBV19 to TRBJ1-6, with unresolved D. Trimming took 5 bases from V and 3 from J, leaving 8 bases between them. The CDR3 extends over 14 amino acids. Germline loops: CDR1 LNHDA, CDR2 SQIVND (reference sequence). DNA of the CDR3: TGTGCCAGTAGTGGTGGAATCTATAATTCACCCCTCCACCTT. Protein sequence: CASSGGIYNSPLHL.

The rearrangement uses TRBV6-1 and TRBJ2-6, with D possibly TRBD1 on 6 matching bases. CDR1 and CDR2 from the germline V gene are MNHNS and SASEGT. V was cut by 9 bases and J by 2 bases, with 11 bases left in between. CDR3 length: 14 residues. CDR3 in amino acids: CASNPGAGANVLTF. CDR3 nucleotides: TGTGCCAGTAACCCAGGGGCTGGGGCCAACGTCCTGACTTTC.

Ten or more counts support this clonotype. The V call is TRBV20-1, the J call TRBJ1-5; the D is unclear. Trimming left V 0 bases short and J 3 bases short, with 6 bases between. The germline gives CDR1 DFQATT, CDR2 SNEGSKA (reference sequence). The CDR3 totals 13 residues. CDR3 nucleotide sequence: TGCAGTGCTAGAGACGCTATCAATCAGCCCCAGCATTTT. Amino acids: CSARDAINQPQHF.

This clonotype was counted many times. V usage is TRBV30 and J usage is TRBJ2-1, with 9 nucleotides matching TRBD2. This CDR3 is built from 14 residues. Germline CDR1 and CDR2: GTSNPN and SVGIG (reference sequence). V was clipped by 3 bases and J by 3 bases; unmatched bases: 3. This CDR3 reads CAWRGAGGYNEQFF. CDR3 DNA: TGTGCCTGGAGAGGAGCGGGAGGCTACAATGAGCAGTTCTTC.

This clonotype was found many times. The chain employs TRBV20-1 and TRBJ2-7; D possibly corresponds to TRBD2 (6 bases). Deletions cut 2 bases from V and 7 bases from J, with 18 bases between. CDR3 size: 14 residues. Germline lookup yields CDR1 DFQATT and CDR2 SNEGSKA (reference sequence). The CDR3, as DNA: TGCAGTGCTAGAAGGTACCGGGAGCTGTGGGAGCAGTACTTC. Amino acid sequence: CSARRYRELWEQYF.

This chain uses TRBV20-1 with TRBJ2-3; D may be TRBD2 (6 bases). The CDR3 runs 15 residues. V gave up 3 bases and J gave up 2 bases, with 15 bases separating them. Germline loops: CDR1 DFQATT, CDR2 SNEGSKA (reference sequence). CDR3 amino acids: CSASIAARNTDTQYF. CDR3 bases: TGCAGTGCTAGTATAGCGGCGAGAAACACAGATACGCAGTATTTT.

The chain is built from TRBV5-1 and TRBJ1-1; D is undetermined. This CDR3 has 13 residues. Trimming stripped 0 bases from V and 3 bases from J, with 6 bases between. Germline lookup yields CDR1 SGHRS and CDR2 YFSETQ. CDR3 amino acids: CASSLDGYTEAFF. In DNA, the CDR3 is TGCGCCAGCAGCTTGGACGGATACACTGAAGCTTTCTTT.

At least ten counts were recorded for this clonotype. This chain connects TRBV2 to TRBJ2-5; D remains ambiguous. V lost 10 bases to trimming and J lost 5 bases, with 11 bases between them. CDR1 SNHLY and CDR2 FYNNEI come from the germline V gene. The CDR3 covers 11 residues. CDR3 bases: TGTGCCACCACCTCTTGGGAGACCCAGTACTTC. It yields the protein CATTSWETQYF.

This clonotype was counted many times. The CDR3 region is CASSSGLSGNTIYF. Here the CDR3 DNA reads TGTGCCAGCAGCTCAGGCCTCTCTGGAAACACCATATATTTT. This chain links TRBV7-2 with TRBJ1-3; D gene ambiguous. The CDR3 consists of 14 residues. Germline CDR1 and CDR2: SGHTA and FQGNSA. Trimming took 4 bases from V and 0 from J, leaving 7 bases between them.

This clonotype was picked up many times. This chain links TRBV15 with TRBJ2-5; 15 positions agree with TRBD2. J lost 5 bases, V lost 0 bases, and 10 bases had no gene match. The CDR3 is made up of 19 amino acids. Per germline, CDR1 LNHNV and CDR2 YYDKDF (reference sequence). CDR3 sequence: CATSRELRTSGRARETQYF. In DNA, the CDR3 is TGTGCCACCAGCAGAGAGTTGAGGACTAGCGGGAGGGCCAGGGAGACCCAGTACTTC.

This clonotype was seen a few times. An end of the junction does not agree with germline; a read error may underlie this. The chain has TRBV7-3 and TRBJ2-3, with D perhaps matching TRBD1 (5 bases). The CDR3 has 14 amino acids. In germline, CDR1 is SGHTA, CDR2 FQGTGA. Here the CDR3 reads CASGLRGRGDTQYF. The CDR3 DNA follows: TGTGCCAGCGGCTTACGAGGAAGGGGAGATACGCAGTATTTT.

Points on this clonotype: This could be a read error, since a much larger clone is one nucleotide away. The genes are TRBV5-4 and TRBJ2-3; D is perhaps TRBD1 (8 bases). Looked up from germline, CDR1 is SGHNT and CDR2 is YYREEE (reference sequence). CDR3 size: 14 residues. The chain's CDR3 is CAGRGGQVSDTQYF. Here the CDR3 DNA reads TGTGCCGGCAGGGGGGGACAGGTATCAGATACGCAGTATTTT. The whole variable domain, filled in from reference TRBV5-4 and TRBJ2-3, reads ETGVTQSPTHLIKTRGQQVTLRCSSQSGHNTVSWYQQALGQGPQFIFQYYREEENGRGNFPPRFSGLQFPNYSSELNVNALELDDSALYLCAGRGGQVSDTQYFGPGTRLTVL.

DNA for the CDR3: TGTGCCAGCAGCTTACTACAGAATAACTTACCCCTCCACTTT. It is translated as CASSLLQNNLPLHF. V gene TRBV7-9 combines with J gene TRBJ1-6, with D unresolved. This CDR3 has 14 residues. Deletions cut 2 bases from V and 12 bases from J, with 14 bases between. Germline V gives CDR1 SEHNR, CDR2 FQNEAQ (reference sequence).

This clonotype was seen at least ten times. This chain joins TRBV7-9 and TRBJ2-2; D possibly uses TRBD1 or TRBD2 (5 bases each). The V gene lost 1 base and the J gene lost 1 base, with 13 bases spanning the gap. Germline CDR1 and CDR2: SEHNR and FQNEAQ (reference sequence). The CDR3 loop spans 17 amino acids. Here the CDR3 DNA reads TGTGCCAGCAGCTTAGGAATGGCAGGGAGGAACACCGGGGAGCTGTTTTTT. This encodes CASSLGMAGRNTGELFF.